A selection of T cell receptor beta chains follows, all from one sample in a study of early T cells in non-severe SARS-CoV-2 infection. TCRdb analysed the 5' RACE reads with MiXCR anew, one entry per CDR3 protein. The sample lists under 35,000 distinct CDR3 sequences, under 7.5% occurring once. Source material: whole blood. These receptors originate from an adult who was a healthcare worker with PCR-confirmed SARS-CoV-2 infection or an uninfected control (not recorded which). Each CDR3 is given with its conserved first and last residue. The D gene is left open where the match is weak. Size tells how often a clone was seen (once, few, many) or the class of an expanded clone, and some rows leave it out.

abundance,d_gene,j_gene,v_gene,CDR3nt,CDR3aa
many,NA,TRBJ2-5,TRBV7-9,TGTGCCAGCAGCCCGATCTTGATTTACCAAGAGACCCAGTACTTC,CASSPILIYQETQYF
NA,TRBD1,TRBJ2-5,TRBV11-2,TGTGCCAGCAGCACCACGACAGGGGGCGGGAAGACCCAGTACTTC,CASSTTTGGGKTQYF
few,TRBD1,TRBJ2-1,TRBV12-3/TRBV12-4,TGTGCCAGCAGTTTAGCAGAGGGGGCGCCGGTAAATGAGCAGTTCTTC,CASSLAEGAPVNEQFF
NA,NA,TRBJ2-3,TRBV6-1,TGTGCCACCAGGACCCCCGGCACAGATACGCAGTATTTT,CATRTPGTDTQYF
many,NA,TRBJ2-7,TRBV29-1,TGCAGCGTTGAAGAAGAGGGGCTCTCCTACGAGCAGTACTTC,CSVEEEGLSYEQYF
many,NA,TRBJ1-2,TRBV9,TGTGCCAGCAGCGTAGATCAGGTTGGCTACACCTTC,CASSVDQVGYTF
few,NA,TRBJ2-2,TRBV7-3,TGTGCCAGCAGCCAGATACAGGGTCTGAACACCGGGGAGCTGTTTTTT,CASSQIQGLNTGELFF
NA,NA,TRBJ1-2,TRBV7-6,TGTGCCAGCAGCTTAAGCGCAGGGACTAACTATGGCTACACCTTC,CASSLSAGTNYGYTF
NA,TRBD2,TRBJ2-1,TRBV3-1,TGTGCCAGCAGCTTCCGGGCGGGAGAAAACAATGAGCAGTTCTTC,CASSFRAGENNEQFF
NA,NA,TRBJ2-2,TRBV29-1,TGCAGCGTTTCCCGGGACCAGAACACCGGGGAGCTGTTTTTT,CSVSRDQNTGELFF
many,NA,TRBJ2-6,TRBV12-3/TRBV12-4,TGTGCCAGCAGCGAAGAGTTATCTGGGGCCAACGTCCTGACTTTC,CASSEELSGANVLTF
many,NA,TRBJ1-1,TRBV29-1,TGCAGCGTTGGTCTCGAAGCGTGGAGACCAGGGAAGGTTACTGAAGCTTTCTTT,CSVGLEAWRPGKVTEAFF
few,TRBD1,TRBJ1-6,TRBV27,TGTGCCAGCAGTTTAGTGGACAGGGAATCACCCCTCCACTTT,CASSLVDRESPLHF
many,NA,TRBJ2-3,TRBV19,TGTGCCAGTAGTATACAGGGTGGAACCTCAGATACGCAGTATTTT,CASSIQGGTSDTQYF
medium-sized,NA,TRBJ2-5,TRBV10-1,TGCGCCAGCAGTGAGGGGCTACCGTACCAAGAGACCCAGTACTTC,CASSEGLPYQETQYF
many,NA,TRBJ2-3,TRBV29-1,TGCAGCGTGTGGGCGCTAGCGCGAGGGGGAAAAGATACGCAGTATTTT,CSVWALARGGKDTQYF
few,TRBD2,TRBJ2-1,TRBV6-6,TGTGCCAGCTCGGGGGGATACTCCTACAATGAGCAGTTCTTC,CASSGGYSYNEQFF
many,TRBD2,TRBJ2-1,TRBV7-9,TGTGCCAGCAGCCAGGGGGGACTAGCGGGTTCCTACAATGAGCAGTTCTTC,CASSQGGLAGSYNEQFF
many,NA,TRBJ2-1,TRBV10-1,TGCGCCAGCAGTGAGTTCGGACTTAATGAGCAGTTCTTC,CASSEFGLNEQFF
many,NA,TRBJ1-1,TRBV2,TGTGCCAGCAGCCTGACAGGCCTGGGGGACACTGAAGCTTTCTTT,CASSLTGLGDTEAFF
NA,TRBD2,TRBJ2-3,TRBV27,TGTGCCAGCAGTCCCCGACTAGCGGGAGAAGCAGATACGCAGTATTTT,CASSPRLAGEADTQYF
NA,NA,TRBJ1-6,TRBV25-1,TGTGCCAGCAGTGACGCCCAGGAAAGCTCCTATAATTCACCCCTCCACTTT,CASSDAQESSYNSPLHF
many,NA,TRBJ2-1,TRBV15,TGTGCCACCAGCGCGCCGACTAATGAGCAGTTCTTC,CATSAPTNEQFF
few,NA,TRBJ1-1,TRBV2,TGTGCCAGTTACAGGGAGGGGAACACTGAAGCTTTCTTT,CASYREGNTEAFF
many,TRBD1,TRBJ1-1,TRBV29-1,TGCAGCGTCCAGGGACAGGGGGCAAGATCAAACACTGAAGCTTTCTTT,CSVQGQGARSNTEAFF
few,NA,TRBJ2-2,TRBV7-6,TGTGCCAGCAGCCCAGGGAGCCACACCGGGGAGCTGTTTTTT,CASSPGSHTGELFF
many,NA,TRBJ2-7,TRBV25-1,TGTGCCAGCAGTGAATCCTACGAGCAGTACTTT,CASSESYEQYF
many,NA,TRBJ1-1,TRBV5-5,TGTGCCAGCAGCTGGGACAACGTGAACACTGAAGCTTTCTTT,CASSWDNVNTEAFF
few,NA,TRBJ2-2,TRBV29-1,TGCAGCGTTGACACGGGTAACACCGGGGAGCTGTTTTTT,CSVDTGNTGELFF
many,TRBD1,TRBJ2-1,TRBV30,TGTGCCTGGAGTGCGGGACAGGGTAATGAGCAGTTCTTC,CAWSAGQGNEQFF
many,TRBD1,TRBJ1-2,TRBV4-1,TGCGCCAGCAGCCAAGTAATGGACAGGGGTGACTATGGCTACACCTTC,CASSQVMDRGDYGYTF
NA,TRBD2,TRBJ2-7,TRBV27,TGTGCCAGCAGGGGAGGACTAGCGGGAGCCACCGAGCAGTACTTC,CASRGGLAGATEQYF
many,TRBD2,TRBJ2-5,TRBV30,TGTGCCTGGAGTCTAAGCGGGAGGGTCCAAGAGACCCAGTACTTC,CAWSLSGRVQETQYF
NA,NA,TRBJ1-2,TRBV6-5,TGTGCCAGCAGTTACAACAGGGAAAAGAATGGCTACACCTTC,CASSYNREKNGYTF
many,TRBD2,TRBJ2-3,TRBV11-2,TGTGCCAGCAGTTTAGCGGGAGGCACAGATACGCAGTATTTT,CASSLAGGTDTQYF
few,NA,TRBJ2-1,TRBV7-9,TGTGCCAGCAGCTCCCCCCGGGCTAGCCGGTCCAATGAGCAGTTCTTC,CASSSPRASRSNEQFF
many,TRBD1,TRBJ2-5,TRBV4-1,TGCGCCAGCAGCCAAGACAGGGGGGAGACCCAGTACTTC,CASSQDRGETQYF
few,NA,TRBJ2-2,TRBV7-3,TGTGCCAGCAGCTTAATGCCCGCGTCGAACACCGGGGAGCTGTTTTTT,CASSLMPASNTGELFF
many,NA,TRBJ2-1,TRBV30,TGTGCCTGGAGCGACGACAATGAGCAGTTCTTC,CAWSDDNEQFF
few,TRBD1,TRBJ1-1,TRBV5-1,TGCGCCAGCAGCCCCAGACAGGGGGTCAACACTGAAGCTTTCTTT,CASSPRQGVNTEAFF
medium-sized,NA,TRBJ1-3,TRBV3-2,TGTGCCAGCAGCCAAGATTTGAGGCCAATCTCTGGAAACACCATATATTTT,CASSQDLRPISGNTIYF
few,NA,TRBJ1-6,TRBV20-1,TGCAGTGCTAGGGAAGTGGAGGGACAATCACCCCTCCACTTT,CSAREVEGQSPLHF
many,NA,TRBJ2-2,TRBV6-6,TGTGCCAGCAGCTCAAGGATCGGGGAGCTGTTTTTT,CASSSRIGELFF
few,NA,TRBJ1-1,TRBV30,TGTGCCTGGAGTCGGAGGGGGAACACTGAAGCTTTCTTT,CAWSRRGNTEAFF
few,NA,TRBJ2-7,TRBV7-9,TGTGCCAGCAGCTTAGAAGGTGTCGACTCCTACGAGCAGTACTTC,CASSLEGVDSYEQYF
few,NA,TRBJ1-1,TRBV29-1,TGCAGCGGGGATACGAACACTGAAGCTTTCTTT,CSGDTNTEAFF
many,NA,TRBJ2-1,TRBV29-1,TGCAGCGAAAGTACGTACAATGAGCAGTTCTTC,CSESTYNEQFF
few,NA,TRBJ2-7,TRBV11-2,TGTGCCAGCAGCTTACAGTTGGGTTTGGAGCAGTACTTC,CASSLQLGLEQYF
few,NA,TRBJ2-1,TRBV6-1,TGTGCCACCGTAGCGGGACAGGCCTACAATGAGCAGTTCTTC,CATVAGQAYNEQFF
few,NA,TRBJ1-2,TRBV7-9,TGTGCCAGCAGCTTAGGGCAGGCTGGCTACACCTTC,CASSLGQAGYTF
many,NA,TRBJ2-2,TRBV20-1,TGCAGTGCTAGCATCCCGGGCCTACCGTCTGGGGAGCTGTTTTTT,CSASIPGLPSGELFF
NA,NA,TRBJ1-3,TRBV11-2,TGTGCCAGCAGCTTAGATCGGGCAGGAAACACCATATATTTT,CASSLDRAGNTIYF
NA,NA,TRBJ2-7,TRBV6-5,TGTGCCAGCAGTGGATACGCGGACGTAAACGAGCAGTACTTC,CASSGYADVNEQYF
many,NA,TRBJ2-1,TRBV29-1,TGCAGCGTGTATAGCAGCGCCTACAATGAGCAGTTCTTC,CSVYSSAYNEQFF
NA,NA,TRBJ2-3,TRBV5-4,TGTGCCAGCAGCTTCCTCACAGATACGCAGTATTTT,CASSFLTDTQYF
few,TRBD1,TRBJ2-1,TRBV6-4,TGTGCCAGCAGTGTCGTTACCGGGACAGGGCACAATGAGCAGTTCTTC,CASSVVTGTGHNEQFF
NA,NA,TRBJ2-3,TRBV13,TGTGCCAGCAGCTCCTCCAGGGAGGCCCCCACAGATACGCAGTATTTT,CASSSSREAPTDTQYF